What follows describes a single TCR beta chain. This sample is part of a study of blood T cell repertoires in COVID-19. Across the study: Acute-phase and convalescent COVID-19 samples originated in the United States, Italy and Spain. From T cells, B-cell-depleted T cells, or PBMCs came the material, which was cDNA or gDNA.

The CDR3 consists of 16 residues. Losses at the gene ends were 4 bases for V and 6 bases for J; bases not matched to a gene: 9. Per germline, CDR1 LGHDT and CDR2 YNNKEL (reference sequence). Authors' analysis steps: Amplification from reference gene primers served as the basis for estimated nucleated cell counts. Produced via immunoSEQ multiplex PCR; TCRdb's table is partial and in-frame only. V and J calls plus clone size are reproduced from that table; the DNA served to infer D and trimming. The data show some 87,000 clones, with around three quarters seen just once and about 8.7% held by the top ten.

The origin of this receptor is a man aged 50-59 years who had recovered from COVID-19. V gene TRBV3-1 (or the pseudogene TRBV3-2) combines with J gene TRBJ1-2, with 12 bases identical to TRBD1. Sequenced input: peripheral blood. The CDR3, as DNA: TGTGCCAGCAGCCTTGGGACAGGGGGCAGTAGGGATGGCTACACCTTC. Its translation is CASSLGTGGSRDGYTF.